The present T cell receptor beta chain was sequenced within a study of OX40 agonist ivuxolimab in advanced cancers. About the research overall: Prior anti-PD-1, anti-PD-L1 or anti-CTLA-4 therapy did not bar entry, and roughly 40% had some.

This clone was found once. No antigen is known for it. Germline CDR1 and CDR2: MGHRA and YSYEKL. There are 14 residues in the CDR3. General observations from the study: Circulating CD4+ and CD8+ T cells showed clonal expansion by week 6 at 0.1 to 3.0 mg/kg.

Data came from immunoSEQ multiplex PCR; TCRdb stores just in-frame clones and leaves some out. The table includes about 40,000 clones, approximately 88% detected once. Blood samples were obtained at baseline, cycle 4 day 1, and cycle 7 day 1. The chain uses TRBV4-1 and TRBJ2-5; 9 bases agree with TRBD2. The DNA end is a closer match to TRBJ2-7, so the J assignment may be wrong. Sample: CD4+ or CD8+ T cells sorted from blood, taken in a trial of the OX40 agonist ivuxolimab. This receptor was taken from an adult with an advanced solid tumor such as melanoma, head and neck, liver or kidney cancer. CDR3 in amino acids: CASSHPGLAYEQYF. The CDR3 DNA follows: TGCGCCAGCAGCCATCCGGGACTAGCTTACGAGCAGTACTTC.